A selection of T cell receptor beta chains follows, all from one sample in a study of somatic mutations in cytotoxic T cells in rheumatoid arthritis. Produced via immunoSEQ multiplex PCR; TCRdb's table is partial and in-frame only. The repertoire holds around 11,000 clones, with around 79% as singletons. Material for sequencing was CD8+ T cells sorted from blood. Source of these receptors: an adult with rheumatoid arthritis. Each CDR3 is given with its conserved first and last residue. D genes are given only for firm matches. Clone size is not always given. Where it is, it says once, few, many or a class for expanded clones.

j_call | v_call | clone_size | d_call | cdr3_nt | cdr3_aa
TRBJ2-3 | TRBV6-4 | . | TRBD2 | TGTGCCAGCAGCGAAGAAACTAGCGGGGGGGCAGATACGCAGTATTTT | CASSEETSGGADTQYF
TRBJ2-5 | TRBV5-1 | . | . | TGCGCCAGCAGCTTTCCCCAAGAGACCCAGTACTTC | CASSFPQETQYF
TRBJ1-2 | TRBV27 | . | . | TGTGCCAGCAGTTTAAAATTTAGCTTCAAACCTAACTATGGCTACACCTTC | CASSLKFSFKPNYGYTF
TRBJ2-3 | TRBV4-1 | . | TRBD2 | TGCGCCAGCAGCCTCACCGGGACTATGACAGATACGCAGTATTTT | CASSLTGTMTDTQYF
TRBJ1-2 | TRBV10-3 | . | . | TGTGCCATCAAGGGATGGGACGTTAATGGCTACACCTTC | CAIKGWDVNGYTF
TRBJ2-5 | TRBV28 | . | . | TGTGCCAGCAGTTCAAACAGGGTAGTTGAGACCCAGTACTTC | CASSSNRVVETQYF
TRBJ2-7 | TRBV4-3 | . | TRBD2 | TGCGCCAGCAGCCCCGGGGGGTTCGTCAGCTCCTACGAGCAGTACTTC | CASSPGGFVSSYEQYF
TRBJ2-1 | TRBV7-3 | . | . | TGTGCCAGCAGCCCGAGGGAATGGAGCTCCTACAATGAGCAGTTCTTC | CASSPREWSSYNEQFF
TRBJ1-1 | TRBV2 | . | TRBD1 | TGTGCCAGCAGTGACTCTTACAGGGGGAACACTGAAGCTTTCTTT | CASSDSYRGNTEAFF
TRBJ1-2 | TRBV28 | . | . | TGTGCCAGCAGCTATTCTTATCTTTCGGGCAGCACCTATGGCTACACCTTC | CASSYSYLSGSTYGYTF
TRBJ1-1 | TRBV7-2 | . | . | TGTGCCAGCAGCTTACTGTCCGGGGCGCGGGAAGCTTTCTTT | CASSLLSGAREAFF
TRBJ2-7 | TRBV9 | . | TRBD1 | TGTGCCAGCAGCACAAGGGACAGGGGGGTTGCCGAGCAGTACTTC | CASSTRDRGVAEQYF
TRBJ1-6 | TRBV5-5 | . | . | TGTGCCAGCAGCTTGGACCGCCTTGCTGATGGAGGGGGGACTAATCTCCTCCACTTT | CASSLDRLADGGGTNLLHF
TRBJ2-5 | TRBV28 | once | TRBD2 | TGTGCCAGCAGTTTCCCGGCTAGCGGGGGGCCCGGGACCCAGTACTTC | CASSFPASGGPGTQYF
TRBJ2-7 | TRBV10-2 | . | . | TGCGCCAGCGGGGACTTTGGGGGCTACGAGCAGTACTTC | CASGDFGGYEQYF
TRBJ2-7 | TRBV28 | . | . | TGTGCCAGCAGTCTCAGGGGAGGGGAGCAGTACTTC | CASSLRGGEQYF
TRBJ1-2 | TRBV18 | . | . | TGTGCCAGCTCACCAGAGGGGGGGCTCCGCTATGGCTACACCTTC | CASSPEGGLRYGYTF
TRBJ2-1 | TRBV7-9 | . | . | TGTGCCAGCAGCTTAGGGCTTGGCCCGGGGGGCGGTGAGCAGTTCTTC | CASSLGLGPGGGEQFF
TRBJ2-5 | TRBV7-8 | . | TRBD2 | TGTGCCAGCAGCAACCATCCGGGACTAGCGAGACTACAAGAGACCCAGTACTTC | CASSNHPGLARLQETQYF
TRBJ2-1 | TRBV7-9 | . | . | TGTGCCAGCAACTTGGCCCAGGGCAGGGGCAATGAGCAGTTCTTC | CASNLAQGRGNEQFF
TRBJ1-5 | TRBV28 | . | . | TGTGCCAGCGAGGACAGTCTCAATCAGCCCCAGCATTTT | CASEDSLNQPQHF
TRBJ1-1 | TRBV15 | . | TRBD1 | TGTGCCACCAGCAATTGGGGACAGGGGGCGTCGCGGGGGATGAACACTGAAGCTTTCTTT | CATSNWGQGASRGMNTEAFF
TRBJ1-1 | TRBV13 | . | . | TGTGCCAGCAACACGGGCAACACTGAAGCTTTCTTT | CASNTGNTEAFF
TRBJ1-5 | TRBV29-1 | . | TRBD1 | TGCAGCGTTGTCGGGACAGACAATCAGCCCCAGCATTTT | CSVVGTDNQPQHF
TRBJ2-3 | TRBV19 | . | . | TGTGCCAGTAGTGTTTGGTCTTATGGGCCAGATACGCAGTATTTT | CASSVWSYGPDTQYF
TRBJ1-1 | TRBV27 | few | . | TGTGCCAGCAGTCCTATTACAGTTAACACTGAAGCTTTCTTT | CASSPITVNTEAFF
TRBJ2-7 | TRBV13 | . | . | TGTGCCAGCAGCGGCCGGGACCGCAACTACGAGCAGTACTTC | CASSGRDRNYEQYF
TRBJ2-7 | TRBV5-4 | once | . | TGTGCCAGCAGCTTTGGGACCTACGAGCAGTACTTC | CASSFGTYEQYF
TRBJ2-2 | TRBV7-9 | . | . | TGTGCCAGCAGCCCCCAGCTAGGTCTTCGCACCGGGGAGCTGTTTTTT | CASSPQLGLRTGELFF
TRBJ2-1 | TRBV4-3 | few | TRBD2 | TGCGCCAGCAGCCAAGATTTACTAGCGGACTACAATGAGCAGTTCTTC | CASSQDLLADYNEQFF
TRBJ2-1 | TRBV7-6 | . | . | TGTGCCAGCAGCCCCGAGTTTGACTACAATGAGCAGTTCTTC | CASSPEFDYNEQFF
TRBJ1-5 | TRBV27 | . | TRBD1 | TGTGCCAGCAGACCCGGGACAGGTTTTCAGCCCCAGCATTTT | CASRPGTGFQPQHF
TRBJ2-3 | TRBV19 | . | TRBD1 | TGTGCCAGTAGTAGGGACAGGGAGGGTCCAGATACGCAGTATTTT | CASSRDREGPDTQYF
TRBJ1-6 | TRBV28 | . | . | TGTGCCAGCAGTTTCCTTTCTAGGGATATTGCACCCCTCCACTTT | CASSFLSRDIAPLHF
TRBJ2-7 | TRBV11-3 | . | . | TGTGCCAGCAGCTTATCAGGGTTCTCCTACGAGCAGTACTTC | CASSLSGFSYEQYF
TRBJ1-1 | TRBV7-2 | . | . | TGTGCCAGCAGCCCTTCTGGGGGGAACACTGAAGCTTTCTTT | CASSPSGGNTEAFF
TRBJ1-6 | TRBV5-4 | few | TRBD1 | TGTGCCAGCAGCTTGGGACGGGACAGAAATTCACCCCTCCACTTT | CASSLGRDRNSPLHF
TRBJ2-1 | TRBV5-1 | . | TRBD2 | TGCGCCAGCAGCGTTGGGACTAGCGGAGGGAGCTCCTACAATGAGCAGTTCTTC | CASSVGTSGGSSYNEQFF
TRBJ2-7 | TRBV7-8 | large | . | TGTGCCAGCAGCATCTATGGGGGGACCGAATACGAGCAGTACTTC | CASSIYGGTEYEQYF
TRBJ2-7 | TRBV19 | . | . | TGTGCCAGTTCCGCCGGCGGGTCCTACGAGCAGTACTTC | CASSAGGSYEQYF
TRBJ2-5 | TRBV7-2 | . | TRBD2 | TGTGCCAGCAGCCCGAGACTAGCGGGGGCAGCAGAGACCCAGTACTTC | CASSPRLAGAAETQYF
TRBJ2-5 | TRBV9 | . | . | TGTGCCAGCTCCCAAGGTGGAGGGGCAGCGGAGACCCAGTACTTC | CASSQGGGAAETQYF
TRBJ2-6 | TRBV11-2 | . | TRBD1 | TGTGCCAGCAGCCCGAACTGGGACAGGCAGCTCGCTGGGGCCAACGTCCTGACTTTC | CASSPNWDRQLAGANVLTF
TRBJ2-2 | TRBV7-9 | . | . | TGTGCCAGCAGAGGGGGGCCAATCACAGGGGAATACACCGGGGAGCTGTTTTTT | CASRGGPITGEYTGELFF
TRBJ2-7 | TRBV6-1 | once | TRBD2 | TGTGCCAGCAGTGTGGGACTACTATACGAGCAGTACTTC | CASSVGLLYEQYF
TRBJ2-7 | TRBV9 | . | TRBD2 | TGTGCCAGCAGCCGAGGGACTAGCGGGGGATTGCAGTACTTC | CASSRGTSGGLQYF
TRBJ1-5 | TRBV9 | . | . | TGTGCCAGCAGCGTAGGAGGGCAGGGGCATCAGCCCCAGCATTTT | CASSVGGQGHQPQHF
TRBJ2-7 | TRBV28 | . | . | TGTGCCAGCAGTGGCGGGCAGGGGTCAGGCTACGAGCAGTACTTC | CASSGGQGSGYEQYF
TRBJ2-1 | TRBV7-9 | . | . | TGTGCCAGCAGCTTAGAAGTAGGGCTATACAATGAGCAGTTCTTC | CASSLEVGLYNEQFF
TRBJ2-2 | TRBV29-1 | few | . | TGCAGCGTATGGCGTCCGAACACCGGGGAGCTGTTTTTT | CSVWRPNTGELFF
TRBJ2-3 | TRBV25-1 | . | . | TGTGCCAGCAGTGATAAGGGATACACAGATACGCAGTATTTT | CASSDKGYTDTQYF
TRBJ2-1 | TRBV4-3 | once | TRBD2 | TGCGCCAGCAGCCAAGATAGCGGGGGAGCCTCCTACAATGAGCAGTTCTTC | CASSQDSGGASYNEQFF
TRBJ2-2 | TRBV7-6 | . | TRBD2 | TGTGCCAGCAGGACTAGCGGGGAAGGAACCGGGGAGCTGTTTTTT | CASRTSGEGTGELFF
TRBJ2-5 | TRBV4-3 | . | . | TGCGCCAGCAGCCAAGGTTCCGGGACGGAGGAGACCCAGTACTTC | CASSQGSGTEETQYF
TRBJ1-5 | TRBV19 | . | TRBD1 | TGTGCCAGTAGTACCGGACAGGGGGTTGATCAGCCCCAGCATTTT | CASSTGQGVDQPQHF